These 4 T cell receptor beta chains share one sample of origin, sequenced in a study of cytomegalovirus exposure and HLA in healthy donors. The PCR employed 60 Vbeta primers together with 13 Jbeta primers. Profiling relied on immunoSEQ multiplex PCR, and the TCRdb table lists in-frame clones only, not all of them. The sample data list 80,000 to 100,000 clones. Sequencing was done on a sample of PBMCs. The receptors were gathered from a woman in her thirties in good health and CMV-seronegative.

The genes are TRBV30 and TRBJ1-2; no clear D gene. This CDR3 has 10 residues. Germline V gene sequence: CDR1 GTSNPN, CDR2 SVGIG (reference sequence). CDR3 nucleotide sequence: TGTGCGTGTTCCCCCACAGTCTACACCTTC. Encoded protein: CACSPTVYTF.

The chain employs TRBV27 and TRBJ1-1; no reliable D call. V dropped 5 bases and J dropped 0 bases, with 7 bases sitting between them. There are 13 residues in the CDR3. The germline V gene encodes CDR1 MNHEY and CDR2 SMNVEV (reference sequence). DNA of the CDR3: TGTGCCAGCAGTCCAACACTGAACACTGAAGCTTTCTTT. Amino acid sequence: CASSPTLNTEAFF.

This rearrangement joins TRBV5-6 to TRBJ2-1; TRBD2 matches at 10 bases. CDR1 SGHDT and CDR2 YYEEEE come from the germline V gene. There are 18 residues in the CDR3. With V trimmed by 0 bases and J by 3 bases, 9 bases remained unmatched. CDR3 sequence (DNA): TGTGCCAGCAGCTTGGTCGGCAGGACTAGCGGAGACTACAATGAGCAGTTCTTC. Translation gives CASSLVGRTSGDYNEQFF.

J is TRBJ1-4 and V is TRBV6-1; 9 bases are a match to TRBD1. This CDR3 is 16 amino acids long. CDR1 is MNHNS and CDR2 is SASEGT in the germline V gene. The ends lost 0 bases at V and 5 bases at J; junction bases unmatched: 4. The CDR3 sequence is CASSEAPGTGNEKLFF. In nucleotides, the CDR3 is TGTGCCAGCAGTGAAGCACCCGGGACAGGGAATGAAAAACTGTTTTTT.